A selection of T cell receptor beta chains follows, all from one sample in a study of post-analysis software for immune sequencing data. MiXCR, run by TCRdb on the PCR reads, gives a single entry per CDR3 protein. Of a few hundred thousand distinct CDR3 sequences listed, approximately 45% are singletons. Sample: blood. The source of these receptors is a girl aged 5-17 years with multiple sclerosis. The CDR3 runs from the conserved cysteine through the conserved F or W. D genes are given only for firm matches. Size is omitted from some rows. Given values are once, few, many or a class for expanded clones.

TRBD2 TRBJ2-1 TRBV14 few TGTGCCAGCAGCCCCCGTCGCGGGGGAGGGGAGCAGTTCTTC CASSPRRGGGEQFF
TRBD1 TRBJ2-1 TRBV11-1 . TGTGCCAGCAGCTTTGGACAGGGGGGAGGTATCGATGAGCAGTTCTTC CASSFGQGGGIDEQFF
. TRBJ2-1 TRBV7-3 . TGTGCCAGCAGCCCGACCGGGACAACTTACAATGAGCAGTTCTTC CASSPTGTTYNEQFF
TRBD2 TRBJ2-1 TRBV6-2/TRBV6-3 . TGTGCCAGCAGTTACGGCGGGAGTGGGTACAATGAGCAGTTCTTC CASSYGGSGYNEQFF
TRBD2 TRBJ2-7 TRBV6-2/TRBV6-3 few TGTGCCAGCAGTTACTTCCATAGTGTTAGCGGGACCTCCTACGAGCAGTACTTC CASSYFHSVSGTSYEQYF
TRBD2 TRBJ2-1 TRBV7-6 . TGTGCCAGCAACATTACACTAGCGGAAAGCTCCTACAATGAGCAGTTCTTC CASNITLAESSYNEQFF
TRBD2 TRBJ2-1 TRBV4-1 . TGCGTCAGCAGCCAATTAGCGGGAGGGCTCTATGAGCAGTTCTTC CVSSQLAGGLYEQFF
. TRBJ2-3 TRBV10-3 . TGTGCCATCAGTGATTGGGGGCCCACCGAGGGAGATACGCAGTATTTT CAISDWGPTEGDTQYF
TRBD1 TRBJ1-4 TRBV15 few TGTGCCACCAACTCCGGGACAGGGGATGAAAAACTGTTTTTT CATNSGTGDEKLFF
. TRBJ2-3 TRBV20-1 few TGCAGTGCTAGTCGATTGGGGAGACCTAGCACAGATACGCAGTATTTT CSASRLGRPSTDTQYF